The clone carrying this T cell receptor (beta chain) has a handful of counts. The antigen is undetermined. The sample comes from a study of T-cell memory formation after mild COVID-19. Study details: TCR clusters were largely donor specific. The study's findings and limits: Clones contracting over day 15 to 85 were CD4/CD8 balanced, with later expanders leaning CD4+.

5'RACE primed from the constant segment yielded TCR alpha and TCR beta cDNA libraries bearing sample barcodes and UMIs. TCRdb ran MiXCR on the 5' RACE reads and lists one entry per CDR3 protein. The sample consists of just over 60,000 distinct CDR3 sequences, 9% to 9.5% of them appearing once. The CDR3 totals 14 residues. The trim removed 6 bases at V and 8 bases at J, leaving 11 bases unmatched. This chain links TRBV12-3 or TRBV12-4 with TRBJ1-2; TRBD1 agrees at 8 bases. The source material was PBMCs or a T cell subset sorted from them (not recorded which). The receptor comes from a young man who had mild COVID-19 (a few samples of this study predate the infection). Cell type and time point are not known. Written as DNA, the CDR3 is TGTGCCAGCAGCTACAATAGGGCAGGGGGCGGCTACACCTTC. It codes for CASSYNRAGGGYTF.